Below, 8 T cell receptor beta chains from the same sample are listed, as sequenced in a study of cytomegalovirus exposure and HLA in healthy donors. Primers included in the PCR were 60 Vbeta and 13 Jbeta primers. Assay: immunoSEQ multiplex PCR; the TCRdb copy retains only in-frame clones and omits some. The data contain about 150,000 clones, about 10% of them singletons. The sequenced material came from PBMCs. All receptors derive from a man in his forties or fifties in good health and CMV-seronegative.

The chain couples TRBV9 to TRBJ2-1, with D possibly being TRBD2 (6 bases). Trimming left V 8 bases short and J 5 bases short, with 14 bases between. CDR3 length: 13 residues. Germline V gives CDR1 SGDLS, CDR2 YYNGEE. The CDR3 protein is CARSIGGHNEQFF. CDR3 in DNA: TGTGCCAGAAGCATCGGAGGGCACAATGAGCAGTTCTTC. The full variable domain, rest sourced from reference TRBV9 and TRBJ2-1, is DSGVTQTPKHLITATGQRVTLRCSPRSGDLSVYWYQQSLDQGLQFLIQYYNGEERAKGNILERFSAQQFPDLHSELNLSSLELGDSALYFCARSIGGHNEQFFGPGTRLTVL.

The gene calls are TRBV5-1 and TRBJ1-6, with 7 nucleotides matching TRBD1. The germline gives CDR1 SGHRS, CDR2 YFSETQ. V was pared by 3 bases and J by 7 bases, with 4 bases of the junction left unmatched. The CDR3 is 14 residues long. The CDR3 region has the DNA TGCGCCAGCAGCTCCTCGGACAGGAATTCACCCCTCCACTTT. Its translation is CASSSSDRNSPLHF.

This clone appeared a few times. CDR3 residues: CAISTKTGGNGYTF. The CDR3 DNA follows: TGTGCCATCAGTACTAAGACAGGGGGAAATGGCTACACCTTC. This sequence joins TRBV10-3 and TRBJ1-2, with 9 bases lining up with TRBD1. V lost 5 bases, J lost 6 bases, and 7 bases stayed unmatched. Germline CDR1 ENHRY, CDR2 SYGVKD. This CDR3 has 14 residues.

The chain carries TRBV11-2 and TRBJ2-5; TRBD1 might be the D (6 bases). The CDR3 length is 13 residues. Germline V gene sequence: CDR1 SGHAT, CDR2 FQNNGV. V was shortened by 5 bases and J by 2 bases, with 9 bases between the two germline ends. DNA for the CDR3: TGTGCCAGCAGCCCGGACAGACAAGAGACCCAGTACTTC. It specifies CASSPDRQETQYF.

The J gene is TRBJ2-7, the V gene TRBV28, with 7 bases aligning to TRBD1. The CDR3 is 14 amino acids. Germline CDR1 and CDR2: MDHEN and SYDVKM. With 5 bases clipped from V and 2 bases from J, the junction kept 6 bases outside the gene matches. The CDR3 DNA reads TGTGCCAGCAGTAAATGGGGACAGCCCTACGAGCAGTACTTC. Its protein is CASSKWGQPYEQYF.

This clone was seen a few times. The chain employs TRBV19 and TRBJ1-5; the D gene is possibly TRBD1 (6 bases). There are 14 residues in the CDR3. The V end was cut by 6 bases, the J end by 3 bases, with 12 bases between. Germline V gene sequence: CDR1 LNHDA, CDR2 SQIVND (reference sequence). In DNA form, the CDR3 reads TGTGCCAGTAGCCGGGGGGGCCCCAATCAGCCCCAGCATTTT. It encodes CASSRGGPNQPQHF.

This clone has more than one count but fewer than ten. The V gene is TRBV7-6, the J gene TRBJ2-3; tentatively, D is TRBD1 (6 bases). Germline CDR1 is SGHVS and CDR2 is FNYEAQ. This CDR3 has 15 residues. Trimming took off 5 bases at V and 0 bases at J, with 12 bases between the two ends. The CDR3 region has the DNA TGTGCCAGCAGCCCCAGGGGATTTAGCACAGATACGCAGTATTTT. It yields the protein CASSPRGFSTDTQYF. Filled out from reference TRBV7-6 and TRBJ2-3, the complete variable domain reads GAGVSQSPRYKVTKRGQDVALRCDPISGHVSLYWYRQALGQGPEFLTYFNYEAQQDKSGLPNDRFSAERPEGSISTLTIQRTEQRDSAMYRCASSPRGFSTDTQYFGPGTRLTVL.

V is TRBV28 and J is TRBJ2-7; a weak D match, TRBD1 (6 bases). The CDR3 has 14 amino acids. The V end lost 7 bases, the J end lost 1 base, and 14 bases lay between the germline ends. Germline CDR1 MDHEN, CDR2 SYDVKM. DNA for the CDR3: TGTGCCAGCACCTTATATACAGGGTCCTACGAGCAGTACTTC. Translated: CASTLYTGSYEQYF.